Listed here are 8 T cell receptor beta chains from one sample, sequenced in a study of blood T cell repertoires in COVID-19. The repertoire was sequenced with immunoSEQ multiplex PCR; TCRdb's copy has only in-frame clones and lacks some. The sample records some 72,000 clones, about 89% being singletons. Sequencing was performed on peripheral blood. These TCRs come from a man in his fifties or sixties with active or convalescent COVID-19.

The V gene is TRBV5-1, the J gene TRBJ2-5; D is perhaps TRBD1 (6 bases). Per germline, CDR1 SGHRS and CDR2 YFSETQ. Trimming removed 0 bases at V and 4 bases at J, with 10 bases between. This CDR3 contains 14 residues. The CDR3 protein is CASSLGRGGETQYF. CDR3 nucleotide sequence: TGCGCCAGCAGCTTGGGACGAGGGGGAGAGACCCAGTACTTC.

This sequence joins TRBV6-5 and TRBJ2-1; the match to TRBD2 covers 8 bases. The trim removed 11 bases at V and 3 bases at J, leaving 3 bases unmatched. Germline loops: CDR1 MNHEY, CDR2 SVGAGI. There are 12 residues in the CDR3. In DNA, the CDR3 is TGTGCCGTCGCGGGGGGCTACAATGAGCAGTTCTTC. It encodes CAVAGGYNEQFF.

This clone was observed a single time. The rearrangement links TRBV3-1 (or the pseudogene TRBV3-2) to TRBJ2-6, with TRBD2 matching 8 bases. Germline CDR1 is LGHDT and CDR2 is YNNKEL (reference sequence). Losses at the gene ends were 4 bases for V and 0 bases for J; bases not matched to a gene: 5. The CDR3 runs to 17 residues. For the CDR3, the DNA is TGTGCCAGCAGCCCGAGGACTAGCAGCTCTGGGGCCAACGTCCTGACTTTC. Encoded protein: CASSPRTSSSGANVLTF.

The gene calls are TRBV10-3 and TRBJ2-3; 12 bases align to TRBD2. CDR3 size: 17 residues. V lost 8 bases and J lost 5; bases outside the gene matches: 14. Germline V gives CDR1 ENHRY, CDR2 SYGVKD. CDR3: CAIYKASGGVEGDTQYF. The CDR3, as DNA: TGTGCCATCTATAAGGCTAGCGGGGGGGTAGAGGGAGATACGCAGTATTTT.

The chain recombines TRBV27 with TRBJ1-3; D gene uncertain. In germline, CDR1 is MNHEY, CDR2 SMNVEV (reference sequence). Trimming stripped 4 bases from V and 0 bases from J, with 10 bases between. The CDR3 totals 15 residues. CDR3 loop: CASSSTLLSGNTIYF. DNA of the CDR3: TGTGCCAGCAGTTCCACACTACTCTCTGGAAACACCATATATTTT.

This clone was seen only once. This sequence joins TRBV7-2 and TRBJ1-5; 9 bases fit TRBD1. Germline-derived CDR1 and CDR2 are SGHTA and FQGNSA. The junction had 5 bases not matched to a gene; V was cut back by 5 bases and J by 0 bases. The CDR3 is 16 residues long. For the CDR3, the DNA is TGTGCCAGCAGCCCACAGGGGGCGATTAGCAATCAGCCCCAGCATTTT. It translates to CASSPQGAISNQPQHF.

V gene TRBV30 combines with J gene TRBJ2-7; 8 positions match TRBD1. Germline V CDR1 and CDR2: GTSNPN, SVGIG (reference sequence). The V and J ends lost 2 bases and 6 bases, in that order; junction bases with no gene match: 6. This CDR3 region has 13 residues. The DNA for the CDR3 is TGTGCCTGGAGTCCTGGACAGGGTGCCGAGCAGTACTTC. This translates into CAWSPGQGAEQYF.

This clone occurred a few times. V usage is TRBV7-2 and J usage is TRBJ2-1; TRBD2 is a possible D gene (6 bases). V shed 5 bases and J shed 6 bases, with 20 bases lying between them. The CDR3 loop spans 16 amino acids. Germline CDR1 SGHTA, CDR2 FQGNSA. CDR3 sequence reads: CASSGPGGTGPNEQFF. DNA of the CDR3: TGTGCCAGCAGCGGGCCCGGGGGTACCGGTCCCAATGAGCAGTTCTTC. Full variable domain (remainder filled in from reference TRBV7-2 and TRBJ2-1): GAGVSQSPSNKVTEKGKDVELRCDPISGHTALYWYRQSLGQGLEFLIYFQGNSAPDKSGLPSDRFSAERTGGSVSTLTIQRTQQEDSAVYLCASSGPGGTGPNEQFFGPGTRLTVL.